These T cell receptor beta chains were read from a single sample in a study of Graves' ophthalmopathy and Graves' hyperthyroidism. TCRdb used MiXCR to reprocess the multiplex PCR reads, holding one entry per CDR3 protein. Of just over 600,000 distinct CDR3 sequences listed, approximately 22% were seen once; the top ten hold approximately 7%. Sequencing used peripheral blood. The receptors stem from a woman between 18 and 29 years old with stable Graves' hyperthyroidism. Some clones in this sample may be carry-over from other donors' samples. CDR3s include the opening cysteine and the closing phenylalanine or tryptophan. The D gene is left open where the match is weak. Clone size is stated in some rows and not others, as once, few, many or a class when expanded.

V: TRBV7-2
D: -
J: TRBJ2-5
size: many
CDR3: CASSLGGWGRETQYF
DNA: TGTGCCAGCAGCTTAGGGGGTTGGGGGAGAGAGACCCAGTACTTC

V: TRBV11-2
D: -
J: TRBJ2-5
size: many
CDR3: CASSPRTETQYF
DNA: TGTGCCAGCAGCCCGAGGACTGAGACCCAGTACTTC

V: TRBV20-1
D: -
J: TRBJ1-2
size: few
CDR3: CSARVPAEGYTF
DNA: TGCAGTGCTAGAGTGCCGGCAGAGGGTTACACCTTC

V: TRBV6-1
D: TRBD1
J: TRBJ1-6
size: many
CDR3: CAGGQVANSPLHF
DNA: TGTGCCGGAGGACAGGTCGCGAATTCACCCCTCCACTTT

V: TRBV4-2
D: -
J: TRBJ2-7
size: -
CDR3: CASSQEFGSTYEQYF
DNA: TGTGCCAGCAGCCAAGAGTTCGGGAGTACCTACGAGCAGTACTTC

V: TRBV6-5
D: TRBD1
J: TRBJ2-7
size: once
CDR3: CASSYGGQGNEQYF
DNA: TGTGCCAGCAGTTACGGCGGACAGGGGAACGAGCAGTACTTC

V: TRBV5-1
D: TRBD2
J: TRBJ2-3
size: -
CDR3: CASSSGLAGPDTQYF
DNA: TGCGCCAGCAGCTCGGGACTAGCGGGCCCAGATACGCAGTATTTT

V: TRBV2
D: -
J: TRBJ2-5
size: many
CDR3: CASNTLSTGQQETQYF
DNA: TGTGCCAGCAATACCCTGAGTACAGGACAACAAGAGACCCAGTACTTC

V: TRBV3-1
D: TRBD2
J: TRBJ2-5
size: -
CDR3: CASSQVSGIKETQYF
DNA: TGTGCCAGCAGCCAAGTTAGCGGGATCAAAGAGACCCAGTACTTC

V: TRBV20-1
D: -
J: TRBJ2-4
size: many
CDR3: CSASDWIDKNIQYF
DNA: TGCAGTGCTTCGGACTGGATCGACAAAAACATTCAGTACTTC

V: TRBV14
D: -
J: TRBJ1-2
size: -
CDR3: CASSQVHPGNYGYTF
DNA: TGTGCCAGCAGCCAAGTCCATCCCGGTAACTATGGCTACACCTTC

V: TRBV6-1
D: -
J: TRBJ2-6
size: -
CDR3: CASLTDGGVSGANVLTF
DNA: TGTGCCAGCCTCACGGACGGAGGCGTCTCTGGGGCCAACGTCCTGACTTTC

V: TRBV24-1
D: -
J: TRBJ1-2
size: once
CDR3: CATSDPDGAYGYTF
DNA: TGTGCCACCAGTGACCCGGACGGCGCCTATGGCTACACCTTC

V: TRBV20-1
D: -
J: TRBJ2-5
size: many
CDR3: CSASEAGETQYF
DNA: TGCAGTGCTAGTGAGGCGGGGGAGACCCAGTACTTC

V: TRBV6-4
D: TRBD2
J: TRBJ2-5
size: few
CDR3: CASRVLAGGQETQYF
DNA: TGTGCCAGCAGAGTCCTAGCGGGGGGGCAAGAGACCCAGTACTTC

V: TRBV6-1
D: -
J: TRBJ2-7
size: many
CDR3: CASSVLRMSSYEQYF
DNA: TGTGCCAGCAGTGTCCTGCGGATGAGCTCCTACGAGCAGTACTTC

V: TRBV28
D: -
J: TRBJ1-2
size: many
CDR3: CASSIPLGRDYGYTF
DNA: TGTGCCAGCAGTATCCCTCTAGGACGGGACTATGGCTACACCTTC

V: TRBV6-5
D: -
J: TRBJ2-5
size: -
CDR3: CASSNRGSKETQYF
DNA: TGTGCCAGCAGTAACCGGGGCAGCAAGGAGACCCAGTACTTC

V: TRBV12-3/TRBV12-4
D: -
J: TRBJ1-2
size: few
CDR3: CASSLSPRGQGNGYTF
DNA: TGTGCCAGCAGTTTGTCCCCTAGGGGCCAAGGGAATGGCTACACCTTC

V: TRBV3-1
D: TRBD2
J: TRBJ2-2
size: few
CDR3: CASSRRLADGELFF
DNA: TGTGCCAGCAGCCGCCGACTAGCGGACGGGGAGCTGTTTTTT

V: TRBV11-2
D: -
J: TRBJ1-3
size: many
CDR3: CASSSTGVQMGNTIYF
DNA: TGTGCCAGCAGCTCAACAGGAGTACAGATGGGAAACACCATATATTTT

V: TRBV6-2/TRBV6-3
D: -
J: TRBJ2-5
size: many
CDR3: CASSYGTETQYF
DNA: TGTGCCAGCAGTTACGGCACAGAGACCCAGTACTTC

V: TRBV19
D: -
J: TRBJ2-2
size: -
CDR3: CASSIPGAGELFF
DNA: TGTGCCAGTAGTATTCCGGGCGCCGGGGAGCTGTTTTTT

V: TRBV27
D: -
J: TRBJ2-7
size: few
CDR3: CASSREQYF
DNA: TGTGCCAGCAGTAGAGAGCAGTACTTC

V: TRBV4-2
D: TRBD2
J: TRBJ2-5
size: -
CDR3: CASSQGTSGISTQYF
DNA: TGTGCCAGCAGCCAAGGGACTAGCGGGATTTCGACCCAGTACTTC

V: TRBV28
D: -
J: TRBJ1-5
size: few
CDR3: CASSSLGVEGPQHF
DNA: TGTGCCAGCAGTTCCCTGGGGGTCGAGGGGCCCCAGCATTTT

V: TRBV19
D: -
J: TRBJ2-5
size: many
CDR3: CASSIDKGGQYF
DNA: TGTGCCAGTAGTATAGATAAGGGAGGCCAGTACTTC